This TCR beta chain was recovered during a study of CD8+ T cells in alopecia areata. Findings and limits, study-wide: Tofacitinib produced a significant decrease in scalp clonality and in expanded CD8+ clones among the top 100.

A note on this clone: Its antigen is undetermined.

In each case, RNA was isolated and then reverse transcribed into cDNA as the sequencing template. The repertoire was sequenced with immunoSEQ multiplex PCR; TCRdb's copy has only in-frame clones and lacks some. The table records 95,000 to 150,000 clones, around 53% of them present only once. Treatment reported: oral pan-JAK inhibitor, 5-10 mg twice daily. Alopecia areata patients provided lesional scalp punch biopsies and peripheral blood, both collected for the study. Trimming removed 6 bases from V and 4 bases from J, with 19 bases in between. The V gene's germline CDR1 is SGHRS and CDR2 YFSETQ. The CDR3 runs 15 residues.

The material sequenced was CD4+ T cells sorted from blood, taken at week 4, from a patient treated with tofacitinib. The TCR was taken from a human donor with alopecia areata. The chain uses TRBV5-1 and TRBJ2-5; tentatively, D is TRBD1 (6 bases). CDR3 loop: CASTASRGAGETQYF. CDR3 bases: TGCGCCAGCACCGCCAGCAGGGGTGCGGGAGAGACCCAGTACTTC.